The source of this TCR beta chain is a study of cytomegalovirus exposure and HLA in healthy donors. Points from the study as a whole: Several V segments, TRBV6-2 and TRBV6-3 among them, could not be told apart and were dropped. When a later analysis was performed, an Asian-associated ancestry cluster reportedly had fewer N-insertions than the roughly 700-donor mean.

Germline-derived CDR1 and CDR2 are SGHDN and FVKESK. J gave up 8 bases and V 3 bases, and 12 bases lay outside the gene matches. This CDR3 has 16 residues. In the PCR, 60 Vbeta and 13 Jbeta primers were used. In the original analysis: An analysis performed later counted around 86 million unique TCR beta chains (around 11 million of them shared). Generated by immunoSEQ multiplex PCR, the TCRdb table keeps only in-frame clones and is missing some. V and J calls and clone size come straight from that table; D and trimming were deduced from the DNA. The sample lists some 45,000 clones; approximately 70% were seen once. As to this clone: Its target is not known.

Whereas donors were nominally healthy upon sampling, unrecorded immune exposures were probable. This receptor was identified in a man aged 30-40 years in good health and CMV-seronegative. Sequenced sample: PBMCs. This chain connects TRBV14 to TRBJ1-4; the match to TRBD1 covers 7 bases. DNA of the CDR3: TGTGCCAGCAGCCACAGGCACAGGGGTTGGAAGGAAAAACTGTTTTTT. It encodes CASSHRHRGWKEKLFF.